This T cell receptor beta chain was found in a study of tumor and adjacent non-tumor tissue in lung cancer. Worth noting for this clonotype: A much larger clone sits a single nucleotide away, making a read error possible.

TCRbeta libraries were built with three rounds of nested PCR, modified from ARM-PCR. TCRdb ran MiXCR on the multiplex PCR reads and lists one entry per CDR3 protein. This table has about 75,000 distinct CDR3 sequences, nearly 70% appearing once. CDR1 and CDR2 from the germline V gene are SGHDT and YYEEEE. There are 19 residues in the CDR3. The V and J ends lost 3 bases and 3 bases, in that order; junction bases with no gene match: 17. No cell sorting was done before RNA was extracted from the tissue. The normal lung tissue was taken more than 3 cm from the tumor edge. The receptor comes from a woman in her forties or fifties with non-small cell lung cancer. The sample comprised distant non-tumor lung tissue. The chain joins TRBV5-6 to TRBJ2-3, with 9 bases fitting TRBD2. The CDR3 region has the DNA TGTGCCAGCAGCTCCGATCCTTGCGGGAGGGGGGGTGAGACAGATACGCAGTATTTT. Translated, it gives CASSSDPCGRGGETDTQYF.